This T cell receptor (beta chain) emerged from a study of blood T cells in healthy people across ages. Notes on the study in general: Estimated diversity, derived from one million T cells, was regarded as an underestimate. Since the PBMCs were unsorted, naive and antigen-experienced cells could not be conclusively compared.

Next came a second PCR, run for roughly 6 to 11 cycles, which used a sample-barcoded 5' primer along with a J-beta primer mix. Every sample produced at least 2.5 million CDR3-containing paired-end reads. In TCRdb, the 5' RACE reads were re-called with MiXCR into one record per CDR3 protein. The sample shows roughly 1,300,000 distinct CDR3 sequences, around 55% of them seen only once. For this clonotype: Its antigen is currently unknown.

The V and J ends lost 2 bases and 3 bases, in that order; junction bases with no gene match: 10. The CDR3 is 16 residues long. Germline CDR1 reads SGDLS; CDR2 reads YYNGEE. Each donor had roughly 10 milliliters of peripheral blood drawn. Sequencing was carried out using blood. The V and J genes are TRBV9 and TRBJ1-2, with 7 bases fitting TRBD1. The receptor comes from a man aged 18 to 29 in good health. CDR3 sequence: CASSVGRGQFHYGYTF. In nucleotides, the CDR3 is TGTGCCAGCAGCGTCGGACGGGGACAGTTTCACTATGGCTACACCTTC.